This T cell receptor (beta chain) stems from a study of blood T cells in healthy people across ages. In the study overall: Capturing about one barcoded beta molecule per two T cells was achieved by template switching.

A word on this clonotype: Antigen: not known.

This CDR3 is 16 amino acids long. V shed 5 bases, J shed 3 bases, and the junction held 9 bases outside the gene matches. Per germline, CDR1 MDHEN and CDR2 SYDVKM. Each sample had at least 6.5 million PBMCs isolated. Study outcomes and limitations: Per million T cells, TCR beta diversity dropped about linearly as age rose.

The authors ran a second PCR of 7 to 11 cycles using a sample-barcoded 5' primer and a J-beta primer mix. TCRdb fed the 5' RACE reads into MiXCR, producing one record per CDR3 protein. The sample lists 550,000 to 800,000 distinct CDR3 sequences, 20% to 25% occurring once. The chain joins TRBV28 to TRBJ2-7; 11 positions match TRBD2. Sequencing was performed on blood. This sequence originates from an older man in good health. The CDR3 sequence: CASSTLRLAGGYEQYF. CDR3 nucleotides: TGTGCCAGCAGTACCCTCCGGCTAGCGGGAGGCTACGAGCAGTACTTC.